The T cell receptor (beta chain) described here comes from a study of shared clonotypes between healthy human individuals (dated by TCRdb to the early 2020s). With regard to the full study: A couple of women and a few men aged 18 to 49 years were included in the cohort. For each donor, CD4 naive and CD4 memory were each run on three plates, CD8 naive on two plates, and CD8 memory on one plate. Each donor's leukapheresis produced roughly between roughly 0.85 and 9.5 billion PBMCs. To estimate repertoire size and how much clonotype sharing occurs between individuals, the study deeply sequenced the blood TCR repertoires of five healthy adults. Libraries were prepared and TCR repertoires were sequenced by different laboratories using diverse techniques, in order to increase sequencing depth and limit assay-specific biases.

Counted from cysteine to phenylalanine, this CDR3 has 16 amino acids. Only the CDR3 region is kept as DNA, spanning 48 bases read in frame from base 1. CDR1 and CDR2 are drawn from the germline V gene (reference sequence): SEHNR, FQNEAQ. V and J are truncated by 7 bases and 0 bases respectively, leaving an intervening sequence of 19 bases. Donors were healthy HIV-negative adults with no recently reported acute infections or vaccinations. Every donor was a Caucasian adult living in Nashville, Tennessee, USA. CD4+ T cells were enriched by magnetic negative selection, after which naive cells were positively selected on CD45RA and the negative fraction was taken as the memory subset. After blood collection by leukapheresis, PBMCs were isolated using Ficoll-Histopaque density gradient centrifugation and then cryopreserved in the vapor phase of liquid nitrogen. Analytical flow cytometry was used to check the purity and quantity of every magnetically sorted T cell population. Genomic DNA was isolated from every sorted fraction and measured by UV absorbance on a Nanodrop 2000c.

TCR CDR3 regions were amplified from genomic DNA by multiplex PCR using the deep immunoSEQ assay. Extracted genomic DNA from each cell subset was distributed evenly across all wells of several immunoSEQ 96-well plates, and each plate was treated as a replicate. For sorted subsets, roughly 190 ng of genomic DNA, equivalent to 25,000 to 35,000 T cell genomes, went into each replicate PCR. Purified libraries were measured with a Qubit 3.0 fluorometer, size-checked on a Bioanalyzer 2100, and measured again with the KAPA Library Quantification kit. Every immunoSEQ 96-well plate was sequenced on a separate single-read 150-cycle Illumina NextSeq 550 flow cell. As for how the authors treated the data: Because only junctional sequences without quality scores were contained in the immunoSEQ output, filtering matching that applied to full-length reads could not be performed. To assign V/J genes and CDR3, sequences were annotated against IMGT germline references using PyIR, a Python wrapper for IgBLAST v1.9. Any read was removed if the V/J assignment was weak (E-value above 1e-6), the CDR3 was missing, or the read contained stop codons, out-of-frame junctions, or ambiguous translated residues. V3J clonotypes were defined as sequences sharing an identical inferred V gene, J gene, and CDR3 amino acid sequence. To compute the percentage overlap between repertoires, the number of shared unique clonotypes was divided by the size of the smaller repertoire. Three approaches were used to assess repertoire richness: RTK rarefaction, the Chao1 estimator, and Recon v2.1 estimates of unobserved clonotypes. OLGA was used to compute generation probabilities for all TCRbeta clonotypes that the gDNA method yielded from a handful of donors. TCRdb obtained this table from immuneACCESS and retained in-frame rearrangements with V and J assigned. These tables miss some clones; where compared with another copy, unresolved V genes account for less than half of the shortfall, and the remainder is unexplained. That table supplies the V and J calls and clone size; D and trimming were determined from the DNA. This sample is represented by 2 million or so clones; 95% of them were singletons. The ten largest clones represent 0.13% of the sample.

On this clone: Its antigen specificity is not known. It has no much larger one-base neighbor in the sample; base qualities were not kept.

Study-wide findings and limitations: The genetic and exposure-history diversity represented was limited by the small number of donors. Larger estimated clonotype richness was generally found for naive subsets than for memory subsets. Compared with non-shared clonotypes, the clonotypes found in all four sorted-subset donors had higher generation probabilities. Even with the large sequencing depth, rarefaction of the sorted-subset datasets indicated that sequencing was incomplete. Pairwise subsampling led to the expectation that sequencing depth would affect the degree of clonotype sharing among donors. Sampling was limited to blood, and TCR repertoires in tissue likely differ from TCR repertoires in blood. Across a few donors, about 4.5% of naive CD4, roughly 3.4% of naive CD8, 2.3% of memory CD4, and approximately 0.4% of memory CD8 clonotypes were shared.

The clonotype comes from a young man in good health. Sample: naive CD4+ T cells sorted from blood. The cell subset or site tag for this specimen amounts to: CD45RA+ positively selected. The V and J genes are TRBV7-9 and TRBJ2-7, and possibly TRBD2, on 5 matching bases. The bases read TGTGCCAGCAACCCCTTGGACTCTTACGTCTCCTACGAGCAGTACTTC. Its protein is CASNPLDSYVSYEQYF.